This T cell receptor beta chain was recorded in a study of T cell repertoires in cytomegalovirus infection. Study-wide results and caveats: HLA-C-restricted, CMV-specific TCR beta clonotypes were dominant ex vivo.

Many counts were recorded for this clonotype. Its antigen is currently unknown. CDR3 length: 14 residues. V gave up 7 bases and J gave up 1 base, with 13 bases separating them. One entry per CDR3 protein results from TCRdb running MiXCR on the reads. Of some 280,000 distinct CDR3 sequences detected, around 15% appear once; the ten largest clones hold roughly 8.7%. The sample was PBMCs. This TCR came from a human donor in good health (CMV status not recorded). Some clones in this sample may be carry-over from other donors' samples. V is TRBV12-3 or TRBV12-4 and J is TRBJ1-1; the D is unclear. This chain's CDR3 is CASILDGANTEAFF. DNA for the CDR3: TGTGCCAGCATCCTGGACGGAGCGAACACTGAAGCTTTCTTT.